The source of this T cell receptor beta chain is a study of tumor-infiltrating lymphocytes in oesophageal squamous cell carcinoma. This clonotype has at least ten counts. Just one base apart from a much larger clone, this may be a read error. Each CDR3 protein gets one entry after TCRdb re-called the PCR reads with MiXCR. This sample yields about 13,000 distinct CDR3 sequences, of which roughly 56% are seen a single time; less than 45% belongs to the top ten. The V gene's germline CDR1 is MNHNS and CDR2 SASEGT. Trimming at V came to 4 bases and at J to 11 bases, leaving 20 bases not matched to a gene. The CDR3 spans 17 residues.

The receptor comes from a male donor with esophageal squamous cell carcinoma. The sequenced sample consisted of esophageal tumor tissue. V is TRBV6-1 and J is TRBJ2-5, with 9 bases fitting TRBD1. CDR3 nucleotides: TGTGCCAGCAGTGGCCGACAGGGGGATCGAGGATACAATGAGCAGTACTTC. As protein: CASSGRQGDRGYNEQYF.